These 16 T cell receptor beta chains were all obtained from the same sample, sequenced in a study of blood T cell repertoires in COVID-19. The method was immunoSEQ multiplex PCR; TCRdb's version includes in-frame clones alone and lacks a portion of them. The sample shows about 140,000 clones, about 75% of them seen only once. Sequencing input: PBMCs or T cells enriched from blood (not recorded which). These receptors came from a woman in her forties or fifties who had recovered from COVID-19.

The DNA of the CDR3 is TGCGCCAGCAGCTTCAATCAACAGGGGCCAGATACGCAGTATTTT. Translating it yields CASSFNQQGPDTQYF. The chain joins TRBV5-1 to TRBJ2-3; TRBD1 aligns across 7 bases. CDR3 size: 15 residues. Trimming cost V 2 bases and J 4 bases; bases outside gene matches: 7. Germline loops: CDR1 SGHRS, CDR2 YFSETQ.

The chain has TRBV3-1 (or the pseudogene TRBV3-2) and TRBJ1-1; D is undetermined. V was shortened by 4 bases and J by 2 bases, with 5 bases between the two germline ends. Germline V gene lookup returns CDR1 LGHDT and CDR2 YNNKEL (reference sequence). The CDR3 runs 12 residues. The CDR3 nucleotides are TGTGCCAGCAGCCTGAGTAACACTGAAGCTTTCTTT. Translating it yields CASSLSNTEAFF.

This chain connects TRBV24-1 to TRBJ1-1; unclear D gene. V was cut by 10 bases and J by 11 bases, with 16 bases left in between. The CDR3 consists of 11 residues. Germline V gives CDR1 KGHDR, CDR2 SFDVKD. The CDR3 coding sequence is TGTGCCACGAACTCGTCCCGCCGGGCTTTCTTT. Its protein is CATNSSRRAFF.

The chain links TRBV7-9 to TRBJ1-2, with 11 bases that match TRBD1. V shed 3 bases and J 4 bases; nucleotides not matched to a gene: 1. Germline CDR1 and CDR2: SEHNR and FQNEAQ (reference sequence). The length of the CDR3 is 14 residues. Here the CDR3 DNA reads TGTGCCAGCAGCTTGGACAGGGGGCCCTATGGCTACACCTTC. This sequence encodes CASSLDRGPYGYTF.

This sequence joins TRBV3-1 (or the pseudogene TRBV3-2) and TRBJ2-5; 8 positions agree with TRBD2. The CDR3 runs to 14 residues. CDR1 and CDR2 (germline): LGHDT, YNNKEL (reference sequence). The trim removed 1 base at V and 7 bases at J, leaving 5 bases unmatched. CDR3 protein: CASSQGGTSGTQYF. The CDR3 DNA sequence: TGTGCCAGCAGCCAAGGAGGAACTAGCGGGACCCAGTACTTC.

V usage is TRBV30 and J usage is TRBJ2-7; 7 bases align to TRBD1. V lost 1 base, J lost 4 bases, and 4 bases stayed unmatched. This CDR3 region has 13 residues. CDR1 is GTSNPN and CDR2 is SVGIG in the germline V gene (reference sequence). The CDR3: CAWSATGWYEQYF. DNA of the CDR3: TGTGCCTGGAGTGCGACAGGGTGGTACGAGCAGTACTTC.

The chain uses TRBV24-1 and TRBJ2-3; 8 nucleotides agree with TRBD1. The germline V gene encodes CDR1 KGHDR and CDR2 SFDVKD. Trimming cost V 4 bases and J 4 bases; bases outside gene matches: 9. This CDR3 contains 16 residues. CDR3 residues: CATSDPGTGISDTQYF. For the CDR3, the DNA is TGTGCCACCAGTGACCCAGGGACAGGCATTTCAGATACGCAGTATTTT.

The V call is TRBV21-1, the J call TRBJ1-1; TRBD1, the table's D call, lacks a check against the DNA. TRBV21-1 is a pseudogene segment. This CDR3 comprises 14 residues. As DNA, the CDR3 is TGTGCCAGCAGCACAGGACAGGGGATTACTGAAGCTTTCTTT. It encodes CASSTGQGITEAFF.

The chain joins TRBV6-5 to TRBJ1-3, with TRBD1 as a possible D gene (5 bases). V lost 2 bases to trimming and J lost 0 bases, with 5 bases between them. This CDR3 has 14 residues. CDR1 is MNHEY and CDR2 is SVGAGI in the germline V gene. The CDR3 DNA reads as TGTGCCAGCAGTTACCAGGGCTCTGGAAACACCATATATTTT. This codes for CASSYQGSGNTIYF.

J is TRBJ2-7 and V is TRBV9; the match to TRBD1 covers 9 bases. V lost 4 bases to trimming and J lost 4 bases; unmatched junction nucleotides: 6. This CDR3 contains 14 residues. The germline V gene has CDR1 SGDLS and CDR2 YYNGEE. CDR3 loop: CASSPRGQGYEQYF. The CDR3 DNA reads as TGTGCCAGCAGCCCCCGGGGACAGGGTTACGAGCAGTACTTC.

This rearrangement joins TRBV18 to TRBJ1-3; TRBD1 matches at 7 bases. The germline V gene encodes CDR1 KGHSH and CDR2 LQKENI. The CDR3 consists of 16 residues. Unmatched junction bases numbered 5, after V lost 3 bases and J lost 0 bases. The CDR3 coding sequence is TGTGCCAGCTCACCTGGGACAGCAACCTCTGGAAACACCATATATTTT. Protein product: CASSPGTATSGNTIYF.

This sequence joins TRBV4-1 and TRBJ1-1; TRBD1 might be the D (5 bases). From germline, CDR1 is MGHRA and CDR2 YSYEKL. The CDR3 sequence is 13 residues long. V lost 7 bases, J lost 0 bases, and 9 bases lay in between. In DNA form, the CDR3 reads TGCGCCAGCACGGACACAGTGAACACTGAAGCTTTCTTT. It codes for CASTDTVNTEAFF.

This clone was counted many times. CDR3 sequence (DNA): TGCGCCAGCAGCTTCAGTGCAGGGTTAACAGATACGCAGTATTTT. Protein sequence: CASSFSAGLTDTQYF. J is TRBJ2-3 and V is TRBV5-1; weak D call: TRBD1 (5 bases). The CDR3 is made up of 15 amino acids. Germline lookup yields CDR1 SGHRS and CDR2 YFSETQ. V lost 2 bases and J 3 bases, leaving 13 bases between the germline ends.

J is TRBJ1-3 and V is TRBV11-3; 7 positions match TRBD1. V shed 5 bases, J shed 4 bases, and the junction held 5 bases outside the gene matches. Germline loops: CDR1 SGHNT, CDR2 YENEEA. The CDR3 spans 14 residues. The CDR3 DNA sequence: TGTGCCAGCAGCCTATCGGGACAGGGAAACACCATATATTTT. It specifies CASSLSGQGNTIYF. The variable domain in full, with the rest retrieved from reference TRBV11-3 and TRBJ1-3, is EAGVVQSPRYKIIEKKQPVAFWCNPISGHNTLYWYLQNLGQGPELLIRYENEEAVDDSQLPKDRFSAERLKGVDSTLKIQPAELGDSAVYLCASSLSGQGNTIYFGEGSWLTVV.

This chain links TRBV5-6 with TRBJ2-2; no clear D gene. This CDR3 is 14 amino acids long. Per germline, CDR1 SGHDT and CDR2 YYEEEE. The V end was cut by 0 bases, the J end by 6 bases, with 9 bases between. CDR3 loop: CASSLVAGPGELFF. The DNA for the CDR3 is TGTGCCAGCAGCTTGGTGGCAGGTCCCGGGGAGCTGTTTTTT.

V and J are TRBV7-8 and TRBJ2-5, with 9 bases identical to TRBD2. Germline assignment: CDR1 SGHVS and CDR2 FQNEAQ. The CDR3 extends over 18 amino acids. Trimming cost V 5 bases and J 0 bases; bases outside gene matches: 13. The CDR3 protein is CASSAASGNVGYQETQYF. CDR3 coding DNA: TGTGCCAGCAGCGCGGCTAGCGGGAACGTAGGGTACCAAGAGACCCAGTACTTC.